Listed here are 31 T cell receptor beta chains from one sample, sequenced in a study of T cells in tuberculosis. Here immunoSEQ multiplex PCR was the method, and the copy in TCRdb shows in-frame clones only, minus some. The sample holds tens of thousands of clones, 85% to 95% seen once. The material sequenced was PBMCs. These receptors were obtained from a donor aged 10 to 29 with latent tuberculosis or without tuberculosis infection.

This clone appeared once. The CDR3 DNA follows: TGTGCCAGCAGTACGATTTCAACGGACAATGAGCAGTTCTTC. Its protein product is CASSTISTDNEQFF. This sequence joins TRBV2 and TRBJ2-1; D is unclear. Looked up from germline, CDR1 is SNHLY and CDR2 is FYNNEI. The V end lost 5 bases, the J end lost 5 bases, and 13 bases lay between the germline ends. The CDR3 extends over 14 amino acids.

The chain joins TRBV13 to TRBJ2-1; 10 positions agree with TRBD2. The germline V gene has CDR1 PRHDT and CDR2 FYEKMQ (reference sequence). The trim removed 4 bases at V and 9 bases at J, leaving 12 bases unmatched. The CDR3 sequence is 16 residues long. The CDR3, as DNA: TGTGCCAGCAGCTCAAGCCCAGCGGGGGGGTTTCGTGAGCAGTTCTTC. Translated, it gives CASSSSPAGGFREQFF.

This rearrangement joins TRBV5-1 to TRBJ2-7; 15 bases agree with TRBD2. The CDR3 consists of 17 residues. Trimming removed 0 bases from V and 3 bases from J; junction bases left unmatched: 4. CDR1 and CDR2 (germline): SGHRS, YFSETQ. CDR3 nucleotide sequence: TGCGCCAGCAGCTTGGCCGAGGGACTAGCGGGAGGCTACGAGCAGTACTTC. Translating gives CASSLAEGLAGGYEQYF.

The V gene is TRBV5-1, the J gene TRBJ2-1; 12 nucleotides align to TRBD2. The CDR3 is 17 residues long. Germline V gene lookup returns CDR1 SGHRS and CDR2 YFSETQ. V lost 4 bases, J lost 9 bases, and 14 bases stayed unmatched. CDR3 nucleotides: TGCGCCAGCAGCCCCCACATGACTAGCGGGAGAGATGGTGAGCAGTTCTTC. Its translation: CASSPHMTSGRDGEQFF. The entire variable domain, with the rest obtained from reference TRBV5-1 and TRBJ2-1, is as follows: KAGVTQTPRYLIKTRGQQVTLSCSPISGHRSVSWYQQTPGQGLQFLFEYFSETQRNKGNFPGRFSGRQFSNSRSEMNVSTLELGDSALYLCASSPHMTSGRDGEQFFGPGTRLTVL.

This clone came up a few times. The V call is TRBV5-6, the J call TRBJ1-5, with 7 nucleotides matching TRBD1. After removal of 0 bases from V and 1 base from J, the junction contained 7 bases not matched to a gene. Germline CDR1 is SGHDT and CDR2 is YYEEEE. CDR3 length: 17 amino acids. The CDR3 is CASSLGPGRGSNQPQHF. CDR3 DNA sequence: TGTGCCAGCAGCTTGGGGCCCGGCAGGGGGAGCAATCAGCCCCAGCATTTT. The whole variable domain, filled in from reference TRBV5-6 and TRBJ1-5, reads DAGVTQSPTHLIKTRGQQVTLRCSPKSGHDTVSWYQQALGQGPQFIFQYYEEEERQRGNFPDRFSGHQFPNYSSELNVNALLLGDSALYLCASSLGPGRGSNQPQHFGDGTRLSIL.

This clone occurred a few times. V gene TRBV4-3 combines with J gene TRBJ1-2, with D maybe TRBD1 (6 bases). There are 12 residues in the CDR3. The V and J ends lost 0 bases and 12 bases respectively, with 11 bases between them. CDR1 is LGHNA, CDR2 YSLEER, per germline. CDR3 nucleotides: TGCGCCAGCAGCCAAGAAAACAGGGCCCACACCTTC. Translating it yields CASSQENRAHTF.

The J gene is TRBJ1-3, the V gene TRBV9, with D possibly being TRBD1 (6 bases). The CDR3 runs to 15 residues. CDR1 and CDR2 (germline): SGDLS, YYNGEE. The V gene lost 0 bases and the J gene lost 2 bases, with 9 bases spanning the gap. CDR3 in amino acids: CASSVEAGAGNTIYF. The CDR3 region has the DNA TGTGCCAGCAGCGTAGAGGCAGGGGCTGGAAACACCATATATTTT.

This chain uses TRBV2 with TRBJ2-5; weak D call: TRBD2 (5 bases). The germline V and J ends were trimmed by 5 bases and 3 bases, with 13 bases remaining between them. The CDR3 is made up of 14 amino acids. Germline CDR1 reads SNHLY; CDR2 reads FYNNEI. The CDR3 loop reads CASSYGVNKETQYF. CDR3 nucleotides: TGTGCCAGCAGTTACGGGGTGAACAAAGAGACCCAGTACTTC.

The count of this clone is one. This rearrangement joins TRBV29-1 to TRBJ1-1; TRBD1 aligns across 7 bases. This CDR3 comprises 13 residues. The ends lost 5 bases at V and 1 base at J; junction bases unmatched: 4. Germline values: CDR1 SQVTM, CDR2 ANQGSEA. The CDR3 protein is CSVLRQGNTEAFF. As DNA, the CDR3 is TGCAGCGTTCTCCGACAGGGGAACACTGAAGCTTTCTTT.

In its sample, this clone was seen a few times. This sequence joins TRBV6-5 and TRBJ2-1, with D uncertain. The V gene lost 2 bases and the J gene lost 5 bases, with 10 bases spanning the gap. CDR1 and CDR2 from the germline V gene are MNHEY and SVGAGI. The CDR3 runs 14 residues. The CDR3 region is CASSYLSEHNEQFF. As DNA, the CDR3 is TGTGCCAGCAGTTACCTTTCGGAGCACAATGAGCAGTTCTTC.

The chain joins TRBV18 to TRBJ2-7; maybe TRBD1 (5 bases). The length of the CDR3 is 15 residues. Per germline, CDR1 KGHSH and CDR2 LQKENI. The V end lost 2 bases, the J end lost 0 bases, and 11 bases lay between the germline ends. DNA for the CDR3: TGTGCCAGCTCACCAAATACAGGTACCTCCTACGAGCAGTACTTC. It encodes CASSPNTGTSYEQYF.

This chain joins TRBV4-2 and TRBJ2-3, with TRBD1 matching over 7 bases. This CDR3 contains 15 residues. Trimming at V came to 0 bases and at J to 4 bases, leaving 4 bases not matched to a gene. The germline V gene has CDR1 LGHNA and CDR2 YNFKEQ. Written as DNA, the CDR3 is TGTGCCAGCAGCCAAGATTGGACAGGATCAGATACGCAGTATTTT. It specifies CASSQDWTGSDTQYF.

This rearrangement joins TRBV6-6 to TRBJ2-3; perhaps TRBD1 as D (6 bases). The germline V gene encodes CDR1 MNHNY and CDR2 SVGAGI (reference sequence). The CDR3 extends over 14 amino acids. V lost 8 bases and J lost 6, with 18 bases in between. The CDR3 coding sequence is TGTGCCAGCCGGTCAACAGGGCGTCGGGATACGCAGTATTTT. This encodes CASRSTGRRDTQYF.

CDR3 loop: CASSFPATFWEQYF. The CDR3, as DNA: TGTGCCAGCAGTTTCCCCGCCACTTTTTGGGAGCAGTACTTC. This chain connects TRBV28 to TRBJ2-7; D remains unclear. Germline CDR1 reads MDHEN; CDR2 reads SYDVKM. The V and J ends lost 3 bases and 7 bases respectively, with 16 bases between them. The length of the CDR3 is 14 residues.

The chain recombines TRBV5-4 with TRBJ2-7, with 7 bases matching TRBD1. The ends lost 0 bases at V and 5 bases at J; junction bases unmatched: 8. Germline V lookup: CDR1 SGHNT, CDR2 YYREEE (reference sequence). The CDR3 has 15 residues. The CDR3 DNA reads TGTGCCAGCAGCTTGGGACAGGGTAATTTTGACGAGCAGTACTTC. It specifies CASSLGQGNFDEQYF.

This rearrangement joins TRBV11-2 to TRBJ1-4; D unclear. Trimming cost V 1 base and J 1 base, with 16 bases left between them. Germline CDR1 and CDR2: SGHAT and FQNNGV. CDR3 length: 18 residues. The CDR3 reads CASSLGGGRLETNEKLFF. The CDR3 DNA reads TGTGCCAGCAGCTTAGGTGGTGGCAGGTTGGAAACTAATGAAAAACTGTTTTTT.

This chain links TRBV27 with TRBJ2-7, with TRBD1 matching over 7 bases. The germline V gene has CDR1 MNHEY and CDR2 SMNVEV (reference sequence). V trimming: 2 bases; J trimming: 4 bases; junction bases outside the gene matches: 2. CDR3 length: 13 amino acids. The CDR3 spells CASSLRQGYEQYF. DNA for the CDR3: TGTGCCAGCAGTTTAAGACAGGGATACGAGCAGTACTTC.

V usage is TRBV28 and J usage is TRBJ2-7, with 7 bases identical to TRBD2. Trimming removed 6 bases from V and 2 bases from J; junction bases left unmatched: 7. Germline lookup yields CDR1 MDHEN and CDR2 SYDVKM. The CDR3 runs to 14 residues. CDR3 region: CASRLSGLTYEQYF. In DNA form, the CDR3 reads TGTGCCAGCAGACTTAGCGGGTTAACCTACGAGCAGTACTTC.

The chain employs TRBV5-6 and TRBJ1-4; D is ambiguous. CDR1 is SGHDT, CDR2 YYEEEE, per germline. Trimming removed 3 bases from V and 3 bases from J, with 15 bases in between. The CDR3 loop spans 16 amino acids. The CDR3, as DNA: TGTGCCAGCAGCTCTAGACCCCTCGGAGCTAATGAAAAACTGTTTTTT. It translates to CASSSRPLGANEKLFF. The variable domain in full, completed from reference TRBV5-6 and TRBJ1-4, reads DAGVTQSPTHLIKTRGQQVTLRCSPKSGHDTVSWYQQALGQGPQFIFQYYEEEERQRGNFPDRFSGHQFPNYSSELNVNALLLGDSALYLCASSSRPLGANEKLFFGSGTQLSVL.

The chain recombines TRBV13 with TRBJ2-5; 14 bases map to TRBD2. Unmatched junction bases numbered 14, after V lost 6 bases and J lost 5 bases. CDR3 length: 18 residues. Germline V gene sequence: CDR1 PRHDT, CDR2 FYEKMQ (reference sequence). CDR3 loop: CASSLGLAGGRARETQYF. The CDR3 nucleotides read TGTGCCAGCAGTCTTGGACTAGCGGGAGGCCGGGCTCGGGAGACCCAGTACTTC.

The chain recombines TRBV11-2 with TRBJ2-1, with D perhaps TRBD2 (6 bases). V shed 4 bases and J shed 7 bases, with 14 bases lying between them. This CDR3 has 14 amino acids. Germline values: CDR1 SGHAT, CDR2 FQNNGV. CDR3 bases: TGTGCCAGCAGCTCCCTAGCGATGTCAAATGAGCAGTTCTTC. Its protein product is CASSSLAMSNEQFF.

This chain uses TRBV27 with TRBJ2-1, with 15 bases matching TRBD2. The germline V gene encodes CDR1 MNHEY and CDR2 SMNVEV (reference sequence). Trimming at V came to 4 bases and at J to 3 bases, leaving 7 bases not matched to a gene. The CDR3 covers 18 residues. CDR3 loop: CASSSRTSGRGLYNEQFF. DNA of the CDR3: TGTGCCAGCAGTTCCCGGACTAGCGGGAGGGGCCTCTACAATGAGCAGTTCTTC.

The chain has TRBV11-3 and TRBJ2-1, with D tentatively TRBD1 (7 bases). From germline, CDR1 is SGHNT and CDR2 YENEEA. V dropped 0 bases and J dropped 1 base, with 16 bases sitting between them. The CDR3 runs 18 residues. The CDR3, as DNA: TGTGCCAGCAGCTTAGATCAGGGGGGAACGGTGTCCTACAATGAGCAGTTCTTC. Its protein product is CASSLDQGGTVSYNEQFF.

V usage is TRBV2 and J usage is TRBJ1-6; 7 bases line up with TRBD1. The CDR3 contains 14 residues. The germline CDR1 and CDR2 sequences are SNHLY and FYNNEI. The V gene end was trimmed by 3 bases and the J gene end by 9 bases; junction bases not matched to a gene: 5. CDR3 in amino acids: CASSDYRGASPLHF. In nucleotides, the CDR3 is TGTGCCAGCAGTGACTACAGGGGAGCTTCACCCCTCCACTTT.

The chain couples TRBV7-9 to TRBJ2-1; D may be TRBD2 (5 bases). V lost 3 bases and J lost 6, with 12 bases in between. The CDR3 is 14 residues long. Germline V gene data show CDR1 as SEHNR and CDR2 as FQNEAQ (reference sequence). CDR3 loop: CASSLGEWGNEQFF. The DNA for the CDR3 is TGTGCCAGCAGCTTGGGAGAGTGGGGCAATGAGCAGTTCTTC.

As DNA, the CDR3 is TGTGCCAGCAGTTTAACAGGGGACACTGAAGCTTTCTTT. Translated, it gives CASSLTGDTEAFF. The chain uses TRBV28 and TRBJ1-1; 7 nucleotides align to TRBD1. V was pared by 2 bases and J by 3 bases, with 0 bases of the junction left unmatched. This CDR3 region has 13 residues. From germline, CDR1 is MDHEN and CDR2 SYDVKM.

The CDR3 protein is CASSQSTTGEDTF. CDR3 nucleotide sequence: TGTGCCAGCAGCCAATCGACGACAGGGGAGGACACCTTC. The chain has TRBV16 and TRBJ1-2, with 8 bases lining up with TRBD1. The CDR3 is made up of 13 amino acids. V dropped 0 bases and J dropped 12; count of bases not matched to a gene: 6. The V gene's germline CDR1 is KGHSY and CDR2 FQNENV. Complete variable domain (other parts from reference TRBV16 and TRBJ1-2): GEEVAQTPKHLVRGEGQKAKLYCAPIKGHSYVFWYQQVLKNEFKFLISFQNENVFDETGMPKERFSAKCLPNSPCSLEIQATKLEDSAVYFCASSQSTTGEDTFGSGTRLTVV.

As DNA, the CDR3 is TGTGCCATCAGTGGGACGGAATCCCGAGGGAATGAGCAGTTCTTC. The encoded protein is CAISGTESRGNEQFF. The chain employs TRBV10-3 and TRBJ2-1, with D possibly matching TRBD2 (5 bases). Trimming pared 4 bases from V and 7 bases from J, leaving 17 bases between. Germline V gives CDR1 ENHRY, CDR2 SYGVKD. The CDR3 sequence is 15 residues long.

This rearrangement joins TRBV14 to TRBJ2-3; D ambiguous. CDR1 SGHDN and CDR2 FVKESK come from the germline V gene. Trimming left V 3 bases short and J 2 bases short, with 6 bases between. There are 13 residues in the CDR3. The CDR3 reads CASSHLDTDTQYF. The CDR3 DNA reads as TGTGCCAGCAGCCATCTAGACACAGATACGCAGTATTTT.

The rearrangement links TRBV7-9 to TRBJ2-1; D might be TRBD2 (6 bases). This CDR3 has 16 residues. Looked up from germline, CDR1 is SEHNR and CDR2 is FQNEAQ (reference sequence). Deletions cut 5 bases from V and 0 bases from J, with 14 bases between. The CDR3 DNA is TGTGCCAGCAGCCCGTTAGCGGTGAGCTCCTACAATGAGCAGTTCTTC. This codes for CASSPLAVSSYNEQFF.

The chain has TRBV27 and TRBJ2-2; 8 bases are a match to TRBD1. CDR1 is MNHEY and CDR2 is SMNVEV in the germline V gene (reference sequence). J was trimmed by 1 base and V by 6 bases; bases with no gene match: 7. The CDR3 sequence is 16 residues long. CDR3 in amino acids: CASSSGTGLNTGELFF. The CDR3 coding sequence is TGTGCCAGCAGCTCTGGGACAGGTCTGAACACCGGGGAGCTGTTTTTT.